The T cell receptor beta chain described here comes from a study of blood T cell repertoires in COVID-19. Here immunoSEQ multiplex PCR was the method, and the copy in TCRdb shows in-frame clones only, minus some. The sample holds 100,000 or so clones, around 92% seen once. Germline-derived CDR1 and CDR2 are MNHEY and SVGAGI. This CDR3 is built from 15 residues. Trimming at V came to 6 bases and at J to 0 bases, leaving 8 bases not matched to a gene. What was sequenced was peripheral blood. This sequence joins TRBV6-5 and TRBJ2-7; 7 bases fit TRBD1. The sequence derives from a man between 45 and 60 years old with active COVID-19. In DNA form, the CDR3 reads TGTGCCAGCAGGAAGATGACAGGGCACTCCTACGAGCAGTACTTC. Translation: CASRKMTGHSYEQYF.